This entry concerns a single T cell receptor (beta chain). This CDR3 has 14 amino acids. Germline values: CDR1 SGHTS, CDR2 YDEGEE. V trimming: 1 base; J trimming: 8 bases; junction bases outside the gene matches: 8. These data come from a study of blood T cell repertoires in COVID-19. Here immunoSEQ multiplex PCR was the method, and the copy in TCRdb shows in-frame clones only, minus some. This table has about 250,000 clones, about 86% appearing once. The origin of this receptor is a man aged 80 or over with acute or convalescent COVID-19. Material for sequencing was peripheral blood. The J gene is TRBJ1-2, the V gene TRBV5-8; 7 nucleotides line up with TRBD1. CDR3 region: CASSLSTGMTGYTF. The CDR3 nucleotides are TGTGCCAGCAGCTTGTCGACAGGGATGACGGGCTACACCTTC.